This T cell receptor beta chain is from a study of OX40 agonist ivuxolimab in advanced cancers. For the study at large: Partial response was recorded in three patients: one hepatocellular carcinoma and two cutaneous melanoma cases.

Germline V CDR1 and CDR2: GTSNPN, SVGIG (reference sequence). The ends were cut back, 5 bases at V and 4 bases at J, with 15 bases in the middle. CDR3 length: 13 residues. Clones were sequenced by immunoSEQ multiplex PCR, and TCRdb holds only the in-frame ones, with some missing. The table shows about 54,000 clones, with around 90% occurring only once. The sample consisted of CD4+ or CD8+ T cells sorted from blood, taken in a trial of the OX40 agonist ivuxolimab. The sequence derives from an adult with an advanced solid tumor such as melanoma, head and neck, liver or kidney cancer. The chain combines TRBV30 with TRBJ2-7; tentatively, D is TRBD1 (6 bases). The CDR3 nucleotides read TGTGCCTGGTCGACAGGTTTGGTTTACGAGCAGTACTTC. Translation gives CAWSTGLVYEQYF.